Sequencing of this TCR beta chain was carried out in a study of blood T cell repertoires in COVID-19. About the study: COVID-19 samples collected from the United States, Italy and Spain covered acute and convalescent phases.

The length of the CDR3 is 18 residues. The germline CDR1 and CDR2 sequences are KGHDR and SFDVKD. Trimming took 4 bases from V and 6 from J; bases not matched to a gene: 11. Here immunoSEQ multiplex PCR was the method, and the copy in TCRdb shows in-frame clones only, minus some. The sample contains approximately 68,000 clones, around 82% of which appear only once. This clone was observed a few times. Sequencing input: peripheral blood. The sequence was collected from an older man with active COVID-19. The rearrangement joins TRBV24-1 to TRBJ2-3; the match to TRBD2 covers 14 bases. In nucleotides, the CDR3 is TGTGCCACCAGTGACCATGCGGGACTAGCGGGGGACCGGGATACGCAGTATTTT. Translation gives CATSDHAGLAGDRDTQYF.